These 12 T cell receptor beta chains came from one sample sequenced in a study of blood T cell repertoires in COVID-19. The repertoire was sequenced with immunoSEQ multiplex PCR; TCRdb's copy has only in-frame clones and lacks some. In the table there are 260,000 or so clones, about 91% of which are singletons. The sample taken for sequencing was PBMCs or T cells enriched from blood (not recorded which). These receptors were taken from a woman in her twenties or thirties with acute COVID-19.

J is TRBJ1-1 and V is TRBV7-8; D not resolved. The CDR3 totals 16 residues. V lost 4 bases to trimming and J lost 1 base, with 16 bases between them. Germline CDR1 and CDR2: SGHVS and FQNEAQ. The CDR3 spells CASSSQARGWNTEAFF. CDR3 nucleotide sequence: TGTGCCAGCAGCTCTCAAGCACGGGGTTGGAACACTGAAGCTTTCTTT.

The chain couples TRBV19 to TRBJ1-1; no clear D gene. CDR1 and CDR2 (germline): LNHDA, SQIVND (reference sequence). The CDR3 extends over 13 amino acids. The V gene lost 7 bases and the J gene lost 5 bases, with 14 bases spanning the gap. CDR3 DNA sequence: TGTGCCAGTACCTTTGAGGGATGGACTGAAGCTTTCTTT. It is translated as CASTFEGWTEAFF.

The V and J genes are TRBV11-2 and TRBJ1-2; D is unresolved. Per the germline V gene, CDR1 is SGHAT and CDR2 is FQNNGV. V was cut by 1 base and J by 12 bases, with 12 bases left in between. CDR3 size: 12 residues. DNA for the CDR3: TGTGCCAGCAGCTTAGCAATCCAAGCGCACACCTTC. Amino acids: CASSLAIQAHTF.

The V gene is TRBV30, the J gene TRBJ1-1; D is perhaps TRBD1 (6 bases). Germline V gene lookup returns CDR1 GTSNPN and CDR2 SVGIG (reference sequence). V was pared by 3 bases and J by 0 bases, with 14 bases between. The CDR3 totals 15 residues. The DNA of the CDR3 is TGTGCCTGGAGCACAGGGTCCGGCGTGAACACTGAAGCTTTCTTT. It yields the protein CAWSTGSGVNTEAFF. The full variable domain, its missing parts supplied by reference TRBV30 and TRBJ1-1, is SQTIHQWPATLVQPVGSPLSLECTVEGTSNPNLYWYRQAAGRGLQLLFYSVGIGQISSEVPQNLSASRPQDRQFILSSKKLLLSDSGFYLCAWSTGSGVNTEAFFGQGTRLTVV.

CDR3 protein: CASSFSNTEAFF. For the CDR3, the DNA is TGTGCCAGCAGTTTCTCGAACACTGAAGCTTTCTTT. The chain carries TRBV12-3 or TRBV12-4 and TRBJ1-1; D is uncertain. The CDR3 totals 12 residues. Trimming removed 3 bases from V and 1 base from J, with 3 bases in between.

J is TRBJ2-2 and V is TRBV29-1; 10 bases line up with TRBD2. V shed 2 bases and J 3 bases; nucleotides not matched to a gene: 3. Germline CDR1 SQVTM, CDR2 ANQGSEA. The CDR3 extends over 15 amino acids. This CDR3 is CSVELAGEYTGELFF. CDR3 DNA: TGCAGCGTTGAACTAGCGGGGGAATACACCGGGGAGCTGTTTTTT.

The chain uses TRBV30 and TRBJ1-2; D call uncertain. This CDR3 spans 12 amino acids. Trimming removed 1 base at V and 3 bases at J, with 6 bases between. The germline V gene has CDR1 GTSNPN and CDR2 SVGIG (reference sequence). The CDR3 loop reads CAWSDSYYGYTF. DNA of the CDR3: TGTGCCTGGAGTGACAGTTACTATGGCTACACCTTC.

This clone has just a few counts. The chain has TRBV5-1 and TRBJ1-1, with 8 bases lining up with TRBD1. The CDR3 has 14 residues. The germline V gene has CDR1 SGHRS and CDR2 YFSETQ. V dropped 1 base and J dropped 5; count of bases not matched to a gene: 4. The CDR3 bases are TGCGCCAGCAGCTTGAGGACAGGGCGGACTGAAGCTTTCTTT. This sequence encodes CASSLRTGRTEAFF. Full variable domain (remainder filled in from reference TRBV5-1 and TRBJ1-1): KAGVTQTPRYLIKTRGQQVTLSCSPISGHRSVSWYQQTPGQGLQFLFEYFSETQRNKGNFPGRFSGRQFSNSRSEMNVSTLELGDSALYLCASSLRTGRTEAFFGQGTRLTVV.

V is TRBV6-5 and J is TRBJ1-5, with D uncertain. CDR1 is MNHEY and CDR2 is SVGAGI in the germline V gene. This CDR3 comprises 13 residues. V lost 8 bases and J lost 6, with 14 bases in between. CDR3 protein: CASAPVVRQPQHF. The CDR3 DNA is TGTGCCAGCGCTCCCGTCGTGCGTCAGCCCCAGCATTTT.

In this sample, this clone turned up once. The chain links TRBV10-3 to TRBJ2-7, with 8 bases identical to TRBD1. V trimming: 4 bases; J trimming: 2 bases; junction bases outside the gene matches: 4. The CDR3 is 14 amino acids. CDR1 is ENHRY and CDR2 is SYGVKD in the germline V gene. The CDR3 region is CAISGGTGTYEQYF. The CDR3 DNA reads TGTGCCATCAGTGGCGGGACAGGAACCTACGAGCAGTACTTC.

This CDR3 is CASSVWANTEAFF. CDR3 coding DNA: TGTGCCAGCAGCGTATGGGCGAACACTGAAGCTTTCTTT. This chain links TRBV9 with TRBJ1-1; D unclear. Germline V gene data show CDR1 as SGDLS and CDR2 as YYNGEE. The V and J ends lost 1 base and 1 base respectively, with 5 bases between them. This CDR3 has 13 amino acids.

The rearrangement links TRBV6-5 to TRBJ2-1; 7 positions agree with TRBD1. CDR3 length equals 13 residues. The germline gives CDR1 MNHEY, CDR2 SVGAGI. V shed 6 bases and J 2 bases; nucleotides not matched to a gene: 1. The CDR3 sequence is CASRGGTYNEQFF. The DNA for the CDR3 is TGTGCCAGCAGAGGGGGCACCTACAATGAGCAGTTCTTC.